These 15 T cell receptor beta chains originate from one sample sequenced in a study of CD8 T cells in Susac syndrome. Reverse transcription of roughly 0.45 to 1 ug RNA was carried out with random hexamers. Each CDR3 protein is one row after TCRdb ran MiXCR on the immunoSEQ multiplex PCR reads. The sample holds 95,000 to 150,000 distinct CDR3 sequences, 90% to 95% seen once. The sample comprised CD4+ T cells from PBMCs. Source of these receptors: a human donor in good health.

J is TRBJ2-2 and V is TRBV6-1, with TRBD2 matching over 9 bases. The ends lost 5 bases at V and 5 bases at J; junction bases unmatched: 9. This CDR3 has 16 residues. The germline V gene has CDR1 MNHNS and CDR2 SASEGT. The CDR3 DNA reads as TGTGCCAGCAGTCCGGGGGGCGGGAGGGTTACCGGGGAGCTGTTTTTT. It specifies CASSPGGGRVTGELFF.

The chain links TRBV4-2 to TRBJ2-4; TRBD2 matches at 10 bases. The germline CDR1 and CDR2 sequences are LGHNA and YNFKEQ. V dropped 5 bases and J dropped 8; count of bases not matched to a gene: 9. The CDR3 sequence is 15 residues long. CDR3 sequence reads: CASSEREGRGDIQYF. The CDR3 nucleotides are TGTGCCAGCAGCGAGCGGGAGGGCCGTGGGGACATTCAGTACTTC.

This chain uses TRBV3-1 with TRBJ1-1; a possible D gene is TRBD1 (6 bases). The CDR3 runs 15 residues. The V gene's germline CDR1 is LGHDT and CDR2 YNNKEL (reference sequence). Trimming took off 0 bases at V and 4 bases at J, with 12 bases between the two ends. CDR3 nucleotides: TGTGCCAGCAGCCAAGACGGGGGGCTGGTCACTGAAGCTTTCTTT. Translation gives CASSQDGGLVTEAFF.

The chain recombines TRBV7-9 with TRBJ2-6; possible D gene TRBD2, 6 bases. Germline loops: CDR1 SEHNR, CDR2 FQNEAQ (reference sequence). Trimming stripped 2 bases from V and 0 bases from J, with 11 bases between. The CDR3 is made up of 17 amino acids. CDR3 DNA sequence: TGTGCCAGCAGCTTAAGCGGGTTAAGCTCTGGGGCCAACGTCCTGACTTTC. Protein: CASSLSGLSSGANVLTF.

V gene TRBV21-1 combines with J gene TRBJ1-3; the table calls TRBD1, which could not be checked here. TRBV21-1 is a pseudogene locus. The CDR3 is made up of 16 amino acids. As DNA, the CDR3 is TGTGCCAGCAGCAGCCGTCCGGGCGCCCGCCGGGACACCATATATTTT. Translation gives CASSSRPGARRDTIYF.

V and J are TRBV3-1 and TRBJ2-1; 7 bases line up with TRBD1. Germline V CDR1 and CDR2: LGHDT, YNNKEL (reference sequence). V gave up 4 bases and J gave up 2 bases; unmatched junction bases: 5. This CDR3 is 15 amino acids long. CDR3: CASSPGQDAYNEQFF. The CDR3 DNA reads as TGTGCCAGCAGCCCCGGACAGGATGCCTACAATGAGCAGTTCTTC.

The chain is built from TRBV5-4 and TRBJ2-1; 10 bases line up with TRBD2. The germline V gene has CDR1 SGHNT and CDR2 YYREEE (reference sequence). Trimming removed 1 base from V and 10 bases from J; junction bases left unmatched: 8. The length of the CDR3 is 15 residues. DNA of the CDR3: TGTGCCAGCAGCTTGCGGCTAGCGGGAGAAGAAGAGCAGTTCTTC. It is translated as CASSLRLAGEEEQFF.

The rearrangement joins TRBV2 to TRBJ1-1, with TRBD1 as a possible D gene (6 bases). Germline values: CDR1 SNHLY, CDR2 FYNNEI. The V gene lost 6 bases and the J gene lost 5 bases, with 16 bases spanning the gap. The CDR3 extends over 14 amino acids. The chain's CDR3 is CASSPEQGITEAFF. The CDR3 nucleotides are TGTGCCAGCAGCCCTGAACAGGGCATAACTGAAGCTTTCTTT. Together with reference TRBV2 and TRBJ1-1, the CDR3 gives the full variable domain: EPEVTQTPSHQVTQMGQEVILRCVPISNHLYFYWYRQILGQKVEFLVSFYNNEISEKSEIFDDQFSVERPDGSNFTLKIRSTKLEDSAMYFCASSPEQGITEAFFGQGTRLTVV.

The chain is built from TRBV12-3 or TRBV12-4 and TRBJ2-5; D is unresolved. The CDR3 spans 13 residues. V was cut by 2 bases and J by 1 base, with 5 bases left in between. The CDR3 coding sequence is TGTGCCAGCAGTTTACGGAGCCAAGAGACCCAGTACTTC. This gives the protein CASSLRSQETQYF.

V and J are TRBV12-3 or TRBV12-4 and TRBJ2-5; the D gene is possibly TRBD2 (6 bases). The CDR3 consists of 15 residues. Trimming removed 6 bases from V and 2 bases from J, with 16 bases in between. The CDR3 sequence is CASSPTGVMQETQYF. Written as DNA, the CDR3 is TGTGCCAGCAGCCCTACGGGGGTGATGCAAGAGACCCAGTACTTC.

The chain employs TRBV19 and TRBJ2-7; possible D gene TRBD2, 5 bases. Germline-derived CDR1 and CDR2 are LNHDA and SQIVND (reference sequence). The CDR3 length is 15 residues. The V gene lost 3 bases and the J gene lost 0 bases, with 12 bases spanning the gap. The CDR3 DNA reads TGTGCCAGTAGTATTGGGCGGGTCAACTCCTACGAGCAGTACTTC. Translating it yields CASSIGRVNSYEQYF.

The chain carries TRBV24-1 and TRBJ2-4; 8 nucleotides line up with TRBD2. Per the germline V gene, CDR1 is KGHDR and CDR2 is SFDVKD. This CDR3 region has 14 residues. The J segment lost 8 bases and the V segment lost 2 bases, leaving 4 bases of the junction unmatched. The CDR3 DNA follows: TGTGCCACCAGTGATTCCAGCGGGAGAGACATTCAGTACTTC. Translation gives CATSDSSGRDIQYF.

This chain joins TRBV29-1 and TRBJ1-5, with a possible D match to TRBD1 (6 bases). This CDR3 is built from 13 residues. V lost 4 bases, J lost 5 bases, and 12 bases lay in between. Per the germline V gene, CDR1 is SQVTM and CDR2 is ANQGSEA. The CDR3 sequence: CSVGRGADQPQHF. DNA of the CDR3: TGCAGCGTTGGACGGGGGGCGGATCAGCCCCAGCATTTT. Full variable domain (remainder filled in from reference TRBV29-1 and TRBJ1-5): SAVISQKPSRDICQRGTSLTIQCQVDSQVTMMFWYRQQPGQSLTLIATANQGSEATYESGFVIDKFPISRPNLTFSTLTVSNMSPEDSSIYLCSVGRGADQPQHFGDGTRLSIL.

In its sample, this clonotype was seen once. The CDR3 sequence: CASSLDEWQYF. The CDR3 DNA sequence: TGTGCCAGCAGCTTAGACGAGTGGCAGTACTTC. V gene TRBV7-9 combines with J gene TRBJ2-7; D ambiguous. With 1 base removed from V and 9 bases from J, the gap between germline ends came to 7 bases. The CDR3 spans 11 residues. CDR1 is SEHNR, CDR2 FQNEAQ, per germline (reference sequence). The complete variable domain, with remaining parts taken from reference TRBV7-9 and TRBJ2-7, reads DTGVSQNPRHKITKRGQNVTFRCDPISEHNRLYWYRQTLGQGPEFLTYFQNEAQLEKSRLLSDRFSAERPKGSFSTLEIQRTEQGDSAMYLCASSLDEWQYFGPGTRLTVT.

V and J are TRBV23-1 and TRBJ1-5, with D perhaps matching TRBD1 (6 bases). TRBV23-1 belongs to the ORF category, with a function that is uncertain. V was cut by 4 bases and J by 1 base, with 20 bases left in between. The CDR3 sequence is 18 residues long. As DNA, the CDR3 is TGCGCCAGCAGTCCCCCCCACCCCGGGGGCGACAGCAATCAGCCCCAGCATTTT. Amino acid sequence: CASSPPHPGGDSNQPQHF.